The 18 T cell receptor beta chains below come from one sample, sequenced in a study of blood T cell repertoires in COVID-19. The method was immunoSEQ multiplex PCR; TCRdb's version includes in-frame clones alone and lacks a portion of them. The sample comprises about 220,000 clones, less than 90% of which are singletons, and roughly 4.6% rests with the top ten. Sequenced: peripheral blood. These receptors were collected from a woman between 55 and 75 years old who had recovered from COVID-19.

The chain uses TRBV12-3 or TRBV12-4 and TRBJ2-2; a possible D gene is TRBD1 (5 bases). V shed 2 bases and J shed 4 bases, with 5 bases lying between them. This CDR3 is built from 13 residues. CDR3 loop: CASSLQGTGELFF. The CDR3 nucleotides read TGTGCCAGCAGTTTACAGGGCACCGGGGAGCTGTTTTTT.

This rearrangement joins TRBV19 to TRBJ2-3; D is uncertain. The CDR3 spans 11 residues. Germline CDR1 reads LNHDA; CDR2 reads SQIVND (reference sequence). Trimming shortened V by 6 bases and J by 3 bases, and 4 bases separated the two germline ends. This chain's CDR3 is CASRRTDTQYF. Here the CDR3 DNA reads TGTGCCAGTAGGAGGACAGATACGCAGTATTTT.

This chain links TRBV10-1 with TRBJ1-1; no reliable D call. Trimming cost V 0 bases and J 7 bases, with 9 bases left between them. The CDR3 is 13 amino acids. Germline-derived CDR1 and CDR2 are WNHNN and SYGVQD (reference sequence). The CDR3 nucleotides are TGCGCCAGCAGTGAGTCGATGGTGAGTGAAGCTTTCTTT. Its translation is CASSESMVSEAFF.

This chain joins TRBV3-1 (or the pseudogene TRBV3-2) and TRBJ1-4; D may be TRBD1 (6 bases). This CDR3 is built from 15 residues. Trimming pared 5 bases from V and 8 bases from J, leaving 18 bases between. Germline loops: CDR1 LGHDT, CDR2 YNNKEL (reference sequence). The CDR3 protein is CASSSRQDGGEKLFF. CDR3 coding DNA: TGTGCCAGCAGCTCTAGACAGGATGGCGGGGAAAAACTGTTTTTT.

This clone has just one count. This chain joins TRBV13 and TRBJ2-5; 13 bases match TRBD2. Germline V gives CDR1 PRHDT, CDR2 FYEKMQ (reference sequence). This CDR3 is 16 amino acids long. Losses at the gene ends were 0 bases for V and 5 bases for J; bases not matched to a gene: 3. For the CDR3, the DNA is TGTGCCAGCAGCTTAGGACTAGCGGGGGGGCTGGAGACCCAGTACTTC. This encodes CASSLGLAGGLETQYF.

The chain joins TRBV5-4 to TRBJ1-1; D ambiguous. Deletions cut 4 bases from V and 1 base from J, with 8 bases between. Per germline, CDR1 SGHNT and CDR2 YYREEE (reference sequence). CDR3 size: 13 residues. The CDR3 loop reads CASSRPRNTEAFF. For the CDR3, the DNA is TGTGCCAGCAGCCGCCCCAGGAACACTGAAGCTTTCTTT.

The rearrangement uses TRBV7-3 and TRBJ2-1; 9 bases map to TRBD1. V gave up 2 bases and J gave up 4 bases; unmatched junction bases: 6. This CDR3 has 16 residues. CDR1 is SGHTA and CDR2 is FQGTGA in the germline V gene. CDR3 bases: TGTGCCAGCAGCTTAGACGGGACAGGGCCTTACAATGAGCAGTTCTTC. Its translation: CASSLDGTGPYNEQFF. The whole variable domain, filled in from reference TRBV7-3 and TRBJ2-1, reads GAGVSQTPSNKVTEKGKYVELRCDPISGHTALYWYRQSLGQGPEFLIYFQGTGAADDSGLPNDRFFAVRPEGSVSTLKIQRTERGDSAVYLCASSLDGTGPYNEQFFGPGTRLTVL.

This chain joins TRBV30 and TRBJ1-3, with D perhaps matching TRBD1 (5 bases). Trimming pared 5 bases from V and 0 bases from J, leaving 14 bases between. This CDR3 is 15 amino acids long. In germline, CDR1 is GTSNPN, CDR2 SVGIG (reference sequence). CDR3 protein: CAWWKGHNSGNTIYF. The CDR3 nucleotides are TGTGCCTGGTGGAAAGGACACAACTCTGGAAACACCATATATTTT.

This chain links TRBV19 with TRBJ1-2, with a weak D call TRBD1 (5 bases). The CDR3 extends over 13 amino acids. Germline CDR1 and CDR2: LNHDA and SQIVND (reference sequence). Between the trimmed V and J ends, which lost 5 bases and 2 bases, there was a span of 9 bases. CDR3 region: CASSAGHNYGYTF. The CDR3 nucleotides are TGTGCCAGTAGTGCAGGACACAACTATGGCTACACCTTC.

The rearrangement links TRBV30 to TRBJ2-2; 10 bases are a match to TRBD2. V lost 1 base and J lost 3; bases outside the gene matches: 5. The CDR3 totals 16 residues. The germline V gene encodes CDR1 GTSNPN and CDR2 SVGIG (reference sequence). CDR3 residues: CAWSASGGAYTGELFF. The CDR3 nucleotides read TGTGCCTGGAGTGCAAGCGGGGGGGCCTACACCGGGGAGCTGTTTTTT.

The chain employs TRBV3-1 (or the pseudogene TRBV3-2) and TRBJ1-2; no definite D call. Trimming stripped 4 bases from V and 0 bases from J, with 6 bases between. Germline V CDR1 and CDR2: LGHDT, YNNKEL (reference sequence). The CDR3 extends over 13 amino acids. The CDR3 sequence: CASSPQTNYGYTF. The CDR3 DNA sequence: TGTGCCAGCAGCCCCCAAACTAACTATGGCTACACCTTC.

This clone was counted many times. J is TRBJ2-7 and V is TRBV3-1 (or the pseudogene TRBV3-2); D is ambiguous. Trimming took 0 bases from V and 0 from J, leaving 12 bases between them. Per the germline V gene, CDR1 is LGHDT and CDR2 is YNNKEL (reference sequence). The CDR3 runs 16 residues. CDR3 nucleotide sequence: TGTGCCAGCAGCCAAGATTTGGCCGCCCTCTCCTACGAGCAGTACTTC. This gives the protein CASSQDLAALSYEQYF.

The chain has TRBV30 and TRBJ1-2; possibly TRBD1 for D (6 bases). V lost 6 bases, J lost 8 bases, and 19 bases lay in between. The germline gives CDR1 GTSNPN, CDR2 SVGIG (reference sequence). The CDR3 is 13 amino acids. Here the CDR3 reads CACLRGLMGGYTF. CDR3 bases: TGTGCCTGCCTGCGGGGGCTTATGGGGGGCTACACCTTC.

The chain uses TRBV5-6 and TRBJ1-2; the D gene is possibly TRBD1 (5 bases). Germline V CDR1 and CDR2: SGHDT, YYEEEE. V was cut by 1 base and J by 0 bases, with 16 bases left in between. This CDR3 contains 17 residues. This CDR3 is CASSLSRVLGANYGYTF. The DNA for the CDR3 is TGTGCCAGCAGCTTGTCCAGGGTGTTAGGGGCTAACTATGGCTACACCTTC.

The chain links TRBV4-2 to TRBJ2-3; 10 nucleotides match TRBD2. With V trimmed by 0 bases and J by 4 bases, 7 bases remained unmatched. This CDR3 region has 17 residues. The germline CDR1 and CDR2 sequences are LGHNA and YNFKEQ. The CDR3 bases are TGTGCCAGCAGCCAAGATCGAGCGGGGGGGCCCGCAGATACGCAGTATTTT. Translating it yields CASSQDRAGGPADTQYF.

The chain recombines TRBV6-5 with TRBJ2-7; D remains ambiguous. The CDR3 is 12 residues long. The V gene lost 4 bases and the J gene lost 5 bases, with 9 bases spanning the gap. Germline CDR1 is MNHEY and CDR2 is SVGAGI. CDR3 region: CASSSVFNEQYF. In DNA, the CDR3 is TGTGCCAGCAGTTCGGTATTCAACGAGCAGTACTTC.

The V call is TRBV7-3, the J call TRBJ1-1, with D hard to call. From germline, CDR1 is SGHTA and CDR2 FQGTGA. The CDR3 sequence is 13 residues long. Trimming removed 3 bases at V and 1 base at J, with 6 bases between. CDR3 amino acids: CASSFDKNTEAFF. DNA of the CDR3: TGTGCCAGCAGCTTCGACAAGAACACTGAAGCTTTCTTT.

The rearrangement links TRBV6-4 to TRBJ2-3, with D possibly TRBD2 on 6 matching bases. With 2 bases removed from V and 4 bases from J, the gap between germline ends came to 13 bases. Per the germline V gene, CDR1 is MRHNA and CDR2 is SNTAGT. This CDR3 spans 15 amino acids. The CDR3 protein is CASSDGWRVPDTQYF. The CDR3 DNA follows: TGTGCCAGCAGTGACGGGTGGAGGGTCCCAGATACGCAGTATTTT.